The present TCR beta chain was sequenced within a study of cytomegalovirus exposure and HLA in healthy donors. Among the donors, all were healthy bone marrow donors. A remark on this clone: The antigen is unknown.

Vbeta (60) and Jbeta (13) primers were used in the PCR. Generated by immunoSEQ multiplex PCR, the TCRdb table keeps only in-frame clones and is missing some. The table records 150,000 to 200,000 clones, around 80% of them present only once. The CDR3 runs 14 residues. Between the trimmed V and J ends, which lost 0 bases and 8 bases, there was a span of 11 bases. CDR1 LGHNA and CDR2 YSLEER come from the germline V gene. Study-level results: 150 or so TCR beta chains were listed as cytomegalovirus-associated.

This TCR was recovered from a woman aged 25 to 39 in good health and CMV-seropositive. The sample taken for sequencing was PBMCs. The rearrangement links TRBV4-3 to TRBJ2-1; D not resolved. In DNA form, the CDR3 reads TGCGCCAGCAGCCAAGATGTCCCTTCAGATGAGCAGTTCTTC. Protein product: CASSQDVPSDEQFF.